Following are 20 T cell receptor beta chains from one sample sequenced in a study of OX40 agonist ivuxolimab in advanced cancers. Some clones are missing from TCRdb's copy, which holds only in-frame ones; the method was immunoSEQ multiplex PCR. The sample records some 80,000 clones, about 88% being singletons. Material: CD4+ or CD8+ T cells sorted from blood, obtained in a trial of the OX40 agonist ivuxolimab. These receptors all come from an adult with an advanced solid tumor such as melanoma, head and neck, liver or kidney cancer.

In DNA, the CDR3 is TGTGCCAGCTCACCCGGCAGGCCGCGCACAGATACGCAGTATTTT. Its translation is CASSPGRPRTDTQYF. The rearrangement links TRBV18 to TRBJ2-3; no clear D gene. Germline CDR1 and CDR2: KGHSH and LQKENI. V gave up 3 bases and J gave up 1 base, with 11 bases separating them. The CDR3 runs 15 residues.

The chain carries TRBV9 and TRBJ2-7; tentatively, D is TRBD1 or TRBD2 (5 bases each). V was clipped by 0 bases and J by 5 bases, with 12 bases between them. The CDR3 has 14 residues. The germline CDR1 and CDR2 sequences are SGDLS and YYNGEE. The CDR3 DNA is TGTGCCAGCAGCGTAGGGGACCCCGAGGACGAGCAGTACTTC. It is translated as CASSVGDPEDEQYF.

This chain uses TRBV5-4 with TRBJ1-2; 7 bases are a match to TRBD1. Germline CDR1 SGHNT, CDR2 YYREEE (reference sequence). CDR3 size: 13 residues. V gave up 4 bases and J gave up 2 bases; unmatched junction bases: 2. CDR3 loop: CASSQQGNYGYTF. The CDR3 bases are TGTGCCAGCAGCCAACAGGGGAACTATGGCTACACCTTC. The full variable domain, completed using reference TRBV5-4 and TRBJ1-2, is ETGVTQSPTHLIKTRGQQVTLRCSSQSGHNTVSWYQQALGQGPQFIFQYYREEENGRGNFPPRFSGLQFPNYSSELNVNALELDDSALYLCASSQQGNYGYTFGSGTRLTVV.

CDR3 region: CALGRGLNTEAFF. For the CDR3, the DNA is TGTGCCCTAGGGCGGGGATTGAACACTGAAGCTTTCTTT. The chain links TRBV11-2 to TRBJ1-1; D is unresolved. V dropped 11 bases and J dropped 0 bases, with 13 bases sitting between them. The CDR3 is 13 amino acids. Looked up from germline, CDR1 is SGHAT and CDR2 is FQNNGV.

The chain is built from TRBV9 and TRBJ2-6, with TRBD1 as a possible D gene (6 bases). CDR1 and CDR2 (germline): SGDLS, YYNGEE. The CDR3 totals 16 residues. Trimming cost V 4 bases and J 0 bases, with 11 bases left between them. The CDR3 here is CASSSGQISGANVLTF. The DNA for the CDR3 is TGTGCCAGCAGCTCGGGACAAATCTCTGGGGCCAACGTCCTGACTTTC.

The rearrangement links TRBV14 to TRBJ2-7, with 7 bases lining up with TRBD1. Germline trimming cut 4 bases from V and 1 base from J; bases unmatched to any gene: 4. CDR1 and CDR2 (germline): SGHDN, FVKESK. This CDR3 comprises 14 residues. CDR3 sequence reads: CASSPGTESYEQYF. As DNA, the CDR3 is TGTGCCAGCAGCCCGGGGACAGAGTCCTACGAGCAGTACTTC.

V usage is TRBV10-1 and J usage is TRBJ2-1; D is perhaps TRBD2 (5 bases). The length of the CDR3 is 15 residues. Germline loops: CDR1 WNHNN, CDR2 SYGVQD (reference sequence). The V end was cut by 0 bases, the J end by 2 bases, with 8 bases between. The CDR3 DNA reads TGCGCCAGCAGTGAGTCGTATAGCGCCTACAATGAGCAGTTCTTC. Encoded protein: CASSESYSAYNEQFF.

The V call is TRBV9, the J call TRBJ2-3; D gene uncertain. Germline V gene data show CDR1 as SGDLS and CDR2 as YYNGEE. The CDR3 is 14 residues long. Trimming removed 1 base from V and 6 bases from J, with 12 bases in between. CDR3 region: CASSVFQESDTQYF. In nucleotides, the CDR3 is TGTGCCAGCAGCGTATTCCAGGAGTCCGATACGCAGTATTTT.

The chain employs TRBV5-1 and TRBJ2-6; D is unclear. From germline, CDR1 is SGHRS and CDR2 YFSETQ. V lost 0 bases and J lost 0, with 7 bases in between. The CDR3 is 16 amino acids. CDR3 bases: TGCGCCAGCAGCTTGGGGCAAAACTCTGGGGCCAACGTCCTGACTTTC. Translation: CASSLGQNSGANVLTF.

This rearrangement joins TRBV5-1 to TRBJ1-4; D uncertain. Germline V gene lookup returns CDR1 SGHRS and CDR2 YFSETQ. The V gene lost 7 bases and the J gene lost 7 bases, with 14 bases spanning the gap. The CDR3 has 13 amino acids. CDR3: CASATIGGEKLFF. For the CDR3, the DNA is TGCGCCAGCGCCACCATAGGTGGTGAAAAACTGTTTTTT.

The chain carries TRBV18 and TRBJ2-3; D is perhaps TRBD2 (5 bases). With 1 base removed from V and 0 bases from J, the gap between germline ends came to 8 bases. Germline V lookup: CDR1 KGHSH, CDR2 LQKENI. The CDR3 runs 15 residues. CDR3 nucleotide sequence: TGTGCCAGCTCACCACGCGGGTCTAGCACAGATACGCAGTATTTT. Its translation: CASSPRGSSTDTQYF.

The chain joins TRBV7-8 to TRBJ1-1, with 9 bases matching TRBD1. The CDR3 is 12 residues long. J gave up 11 bases and V 5 bases, and 6 bases lay outside the gene matches. In germline, CDR1 is SGHVS, CDR2 FQNEAQ. This CDR3 is CASSESGTGAFF. The DNA of the CDR3 is TGTGCCAGCAGCGAAAGCGGGACAGGGGCTTTCTTT.

The chain carries TRBV11-2 and TRBJ1-4; 8 bases are a match to TRBD1. Germline-derived CDR1 and CDR2 are SGHAT and FQNNGV. The trim removed 4 bases at V and 8 bases at J, leaving 12 bases unmatched. The CDR3 extends over 16 amino acids. CDR3 sequence (DNA): TGTGCCAGCAGCTCTTTGAGACAGGGGTTGAGGGAAAAACTGTTTTTT. It yields the protein CASSSLRQGLREKLFF.

This chain's CDR3 is CASSYSSREAGYEQYF. Here the CDR3 DNA reads TGTGCCAGCAGTTACTCGAGCCGGGAGGCCGGGTACGAGCAGTACTTC. The J gene is TRBJ2-7, the V gene TRBV6-5; 7 nucleotides align to TRBD2. This CDR3 has 16 amino acids. Per germline, CDR1 MNHEY and CDR2 SVGAGI. The V gene end was trimmed by 0 bases and the J gene end by 4 bases; junction bases not matched to a gene: 9.

The chain joins TRBV20-1 to TRBJ2-5; 7 nucleotides match TRBD2. Germline loops: CDR1 DFQATT, CDR2 SNEGSKA (reference sequence). V lost 6 bases to trimming and J lost 5 bases; unmatched junction nucleotides: 0. This CDR3 region has 10 residues. The CDR3 sequence: CSAGRETQYF. The CDR3 nucleotides read TGCAGTGCCGGGAGGGAGACCCAGTACTTC.

This rearrangement joins TRBV6-4 to TRBJ2-2; D may be TRBD1 or TRBD2 (5 bases each). The CDR3 runs 14 residues. The V end lost 0 bases, the J end lost 3 bases, and 5 bases lay between the germline ends. Germline V gene data show CDR1 as MRHNA and CDR2 as SNTAGT. DNA of the CDR3: TGTGCCAGCAGTGACTCGGGGGACACCGGGGAGCTGTTTTTT. This gives the protein CASSDSGDTGELFF.

The chain joins TRBV2 to TRBJ2-1; 14 bases match TRBD2. The V segment lost 10 bases and the J segment 6 bases; nucleotides outside the gene matches: 14. The CDR3 covers 17 residues. CDR1 is SNHLY, CDR2 FYNNEI, per germline. In DNA form, the CDR3 reads TGTGCCACCTCGACTAGCGGGAGGGCCGGTCAGTTCAATGAGCAGTTCTTC. Translating gives CATSTSGRAGQFNEQFF. Combining the CDR3 with reference TRBV2 and TRBJ2-1 gives the whole variable domain EPEVTQTPSHQVTQMGQEVILRCVPISNHLYFYWYRQILGQKVEFLVSFYNNEISEKSEIFDDQFSVERPDGSNFTLKIRSTKLEDSAMYFCATSTSGRAGQFNEQFFGPGTRLTVL.

This clone came up once. The J gene is TRBJ1-2, the V gene TRBV11-3; 8 bases agree with TRBD1. From germline, CDR1 is SGHNT and CDR2 YENEEA. The CDR3 spans 14 residues. The junction had 4 bases not matched to a gene; V was cut back by 5 bases and J by 2 bases. This CDR3 is CASSSHRGNYGYTF. The CDR3 DNA is TGTGCCAGCAGCAGCCACAGGGGGAACTATGGCTACACCTTC.

This clone came up once. The chain links TRBV2 to TRBJ1-1; D remains unclear. The CDR3 spans 13 residues. Germline CDR1 SNHLY, CDR2 FYNNEI. Trimming removed 7 bases from V and 1 base from J, with 10 bases in between. CDR3 sequence reads: CASNVHENTEAFF. The CDR3 coding sequence is TGTGCCAGCAACGTACACGAGAACACTGAAGCTTTCTTT.

The rearrangement links TRBV30 to TRBJ2-1; D unresolved. V was shortened by 0 bases and J by 9 bases, with 6 bases between the two germline ends. This CDR3 is 11 amino acids long. Germline V gene sequence: CDR1 GTSNPN, CDR2 SVGIG (reference sequence). The CDR3 spells CAWSVGTEQFF. The CDR3 region has the DNA TGTGCCTGGAGTGTGGGAACTGAGCAGTTCTTC.